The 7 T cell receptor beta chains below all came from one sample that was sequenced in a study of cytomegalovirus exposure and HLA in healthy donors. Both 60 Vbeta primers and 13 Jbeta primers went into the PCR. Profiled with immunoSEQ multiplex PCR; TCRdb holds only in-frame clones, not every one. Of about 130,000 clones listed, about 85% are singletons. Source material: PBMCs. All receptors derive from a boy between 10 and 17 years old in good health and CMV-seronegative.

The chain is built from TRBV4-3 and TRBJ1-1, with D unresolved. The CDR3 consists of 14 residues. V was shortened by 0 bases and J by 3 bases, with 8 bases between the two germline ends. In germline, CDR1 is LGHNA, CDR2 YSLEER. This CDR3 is CASSQDRQDTEAFF. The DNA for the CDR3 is TGCGCCAGCAGCCAAGATCGTCAGGACACTGAAGCTTTCTTT.

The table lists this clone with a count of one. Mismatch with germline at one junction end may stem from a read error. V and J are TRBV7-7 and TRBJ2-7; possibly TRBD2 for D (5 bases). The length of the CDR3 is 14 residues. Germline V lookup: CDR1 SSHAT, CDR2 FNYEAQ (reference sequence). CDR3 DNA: TGTGCTAGCAGCTTAGCGCCCGGGAACTACGAGCAGTACTTC. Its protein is CASSLAPGNYEQYF.

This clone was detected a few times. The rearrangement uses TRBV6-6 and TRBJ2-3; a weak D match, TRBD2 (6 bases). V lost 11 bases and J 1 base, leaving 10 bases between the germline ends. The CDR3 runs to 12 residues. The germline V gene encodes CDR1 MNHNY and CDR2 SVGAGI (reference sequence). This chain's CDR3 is CASRGGTDTQYF. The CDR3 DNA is TGTGCCTCCCGCGGGGGCACAGATACGCAGTATTTT.

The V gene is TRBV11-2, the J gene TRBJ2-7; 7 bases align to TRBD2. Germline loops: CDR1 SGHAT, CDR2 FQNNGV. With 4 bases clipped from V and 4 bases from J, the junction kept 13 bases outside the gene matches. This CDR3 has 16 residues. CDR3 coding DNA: TGTGCCAGCAGCTCCCTGCGGGGAGGGGTTCGTTACGAGCAGTACTTC. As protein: CASSSLRGGVRYEQYF.

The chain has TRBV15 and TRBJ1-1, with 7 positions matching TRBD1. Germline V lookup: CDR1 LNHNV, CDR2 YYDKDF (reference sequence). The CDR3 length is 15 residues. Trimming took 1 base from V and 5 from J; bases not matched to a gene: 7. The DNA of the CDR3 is TGTGCCACCAGCAGAGGACAGGGTAAAAGGACTGAAGCTTTCTTT. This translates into CATSRGQGKRTEAFF.

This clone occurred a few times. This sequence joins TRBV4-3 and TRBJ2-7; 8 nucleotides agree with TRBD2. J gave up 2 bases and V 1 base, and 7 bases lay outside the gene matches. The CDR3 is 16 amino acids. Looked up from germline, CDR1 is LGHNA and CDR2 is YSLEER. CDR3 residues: CASSQAFTGGPYEQYF. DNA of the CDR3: TGCGCCAGCAGCCAAGCTTTCACGGGAGGGCCCTACGAGCAGTACTTC.

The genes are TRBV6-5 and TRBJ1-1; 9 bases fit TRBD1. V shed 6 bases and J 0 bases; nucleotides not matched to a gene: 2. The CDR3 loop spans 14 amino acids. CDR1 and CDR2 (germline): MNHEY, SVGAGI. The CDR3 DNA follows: TGTGCCAGCAGCGACAGGGGGTTGAACACTGAAGCTTTCTTT. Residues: CASSDRGLNTEAFF.